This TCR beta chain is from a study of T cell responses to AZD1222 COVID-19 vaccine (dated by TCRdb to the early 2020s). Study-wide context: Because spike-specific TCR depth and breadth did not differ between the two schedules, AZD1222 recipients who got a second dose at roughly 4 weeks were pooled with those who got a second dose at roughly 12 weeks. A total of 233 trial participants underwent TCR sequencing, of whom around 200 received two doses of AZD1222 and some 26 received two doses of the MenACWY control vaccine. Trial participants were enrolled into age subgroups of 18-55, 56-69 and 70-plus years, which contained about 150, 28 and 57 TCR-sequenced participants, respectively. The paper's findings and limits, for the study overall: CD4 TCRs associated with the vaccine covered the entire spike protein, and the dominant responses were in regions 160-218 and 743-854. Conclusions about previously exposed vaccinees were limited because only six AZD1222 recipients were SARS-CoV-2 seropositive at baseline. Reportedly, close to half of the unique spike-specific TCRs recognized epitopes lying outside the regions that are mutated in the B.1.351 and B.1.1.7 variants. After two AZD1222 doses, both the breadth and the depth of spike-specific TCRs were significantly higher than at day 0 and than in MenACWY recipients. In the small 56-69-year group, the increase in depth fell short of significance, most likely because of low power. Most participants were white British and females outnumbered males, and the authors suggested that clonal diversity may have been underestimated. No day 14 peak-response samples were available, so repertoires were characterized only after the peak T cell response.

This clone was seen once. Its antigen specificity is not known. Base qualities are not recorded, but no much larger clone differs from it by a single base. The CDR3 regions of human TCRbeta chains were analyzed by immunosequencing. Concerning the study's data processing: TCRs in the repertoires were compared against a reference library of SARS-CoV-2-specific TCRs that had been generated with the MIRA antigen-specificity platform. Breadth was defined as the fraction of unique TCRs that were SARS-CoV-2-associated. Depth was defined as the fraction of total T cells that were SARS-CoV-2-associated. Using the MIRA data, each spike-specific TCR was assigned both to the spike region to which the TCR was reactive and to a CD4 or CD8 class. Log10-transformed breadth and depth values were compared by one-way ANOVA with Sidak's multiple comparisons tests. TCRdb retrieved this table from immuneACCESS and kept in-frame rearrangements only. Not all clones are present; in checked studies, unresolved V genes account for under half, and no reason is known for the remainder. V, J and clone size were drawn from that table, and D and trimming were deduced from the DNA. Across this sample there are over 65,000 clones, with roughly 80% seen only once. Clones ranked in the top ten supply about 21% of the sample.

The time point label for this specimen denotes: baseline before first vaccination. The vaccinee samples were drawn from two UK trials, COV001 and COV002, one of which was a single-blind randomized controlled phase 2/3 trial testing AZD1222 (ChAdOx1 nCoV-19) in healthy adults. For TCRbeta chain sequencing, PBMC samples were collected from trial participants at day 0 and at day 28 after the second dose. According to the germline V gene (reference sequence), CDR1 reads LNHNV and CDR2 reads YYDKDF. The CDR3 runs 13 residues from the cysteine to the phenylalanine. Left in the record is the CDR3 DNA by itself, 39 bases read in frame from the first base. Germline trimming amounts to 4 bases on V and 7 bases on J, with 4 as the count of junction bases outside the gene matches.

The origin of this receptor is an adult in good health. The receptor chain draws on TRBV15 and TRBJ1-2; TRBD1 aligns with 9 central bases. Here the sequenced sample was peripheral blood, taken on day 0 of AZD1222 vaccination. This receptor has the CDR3 CATSTDRGTGYTF. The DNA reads TGTGCCACCAGCACGGACAGGGGAACTGGCTACACCTTC.